Below, one TCR beta chain is given with its context. The target antigen is unknown. This table comes from immunoSEQ multiplex PCR, and its TCRdb copy is limited to in-frame clones, with some not included. The top ten hold approximately 5% of the sample, which has about 30,000 clones, 84% seen once. This sample stems from a study of chemoradiotherapy in HPV16-positive cancers. Whole-study context: Candidate HPV-specific clones and shared TCR motifs came from a couple of HPV16-positive patients. Whole-study results and caveats: In HPV16-positive patients, HPV-responsive T-cell expansion tracked better recurrence-free survival. During treatment, candidate HPV-specific clones and E7-related motifs expanded in tumor.

The material was blood, obtained from a patient who underwent chemoradiotherapy. The receptor comes from a human donor with HPV-associated anogenital cancer.

CDR3 residues: CASSSGVAGELFF. The CDR3, as DNA: TGTGCCAGCAGTTCAGGGGTTGCCGGGGAGCTGTTTTTT. The rearrangement uses TRBV6-5 and TRBJ2-2; weak D call: TRBD1 (6 bases). Germline V CDR1 and CDR2: MNHEY, SVGAGI. The CDR3 sequence is 13 residues long. V was trimmed by 4 bases and J by 6 bases, leaving 9 bases between them.